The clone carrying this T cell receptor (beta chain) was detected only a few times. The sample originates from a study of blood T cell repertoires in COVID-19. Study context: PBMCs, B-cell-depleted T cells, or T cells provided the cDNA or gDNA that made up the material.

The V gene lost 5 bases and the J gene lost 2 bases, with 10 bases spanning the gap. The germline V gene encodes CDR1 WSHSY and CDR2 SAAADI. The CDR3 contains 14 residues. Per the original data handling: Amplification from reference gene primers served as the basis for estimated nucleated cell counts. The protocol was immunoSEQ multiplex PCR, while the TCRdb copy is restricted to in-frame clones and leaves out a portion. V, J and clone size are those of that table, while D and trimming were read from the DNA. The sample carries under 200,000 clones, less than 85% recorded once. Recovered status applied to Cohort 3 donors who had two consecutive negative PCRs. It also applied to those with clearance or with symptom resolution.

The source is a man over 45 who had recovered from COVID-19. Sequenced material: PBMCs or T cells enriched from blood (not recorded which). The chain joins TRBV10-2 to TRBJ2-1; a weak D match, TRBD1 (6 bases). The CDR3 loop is CASSRTETYNEQFF. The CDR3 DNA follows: TGCGCCAGCAGTAGGACAGAAACCTACAATGAGCAGTTCTTC.